In its sample, the clone carrying this TCR beta chain was seen once. What it binds is not known. The data belong to a study of cytomegalovirus exposure and HLA in healthy donors. Study-level background: A subsequent analysis stated that the 95 to 150 validation repertoires were run on the same platform as the roughly 700 first-cohort repertoires. Regarding the study as a whole: In vitro checks showed that three CMV-associated chains really do target CMV antigens. The authors listed approximately 150 TCR beta chains as cytomegalovirus-associated.

Separate from the roughly 700-subject first cohort was the approximately 120-subject validation cohort, to which the donors belonged. This CDR3 region has 17 residues. The V and J ends lost 3 bases and 3 bases, in that order; junction bases with no gene match: 7. The V gene's germline CDR1 is MGHDK and CDR2 SYGVNS. Measured with immunoSEQ multiplex PCR; TCRdb has only the in-frame clones, and not every one. The sample includes around 150,000 clones, about 80% of them seen just once. The gene calls are TRBV25-1 and TRBJ2-4; the match to TRBD1 covers 11 bases. Sequencing was done on a sample of PBMCs. This TCR came from a man aged 25 to 45 in good health and CMV-seropositive. CDR3 nucleotides: TGTGCCAGCAGTGAGCCTGGGACAGGGGGAGTCAAAAACATTCAGTACTTC. Its protein is CASSEPGTGGVKNIQYF.